These 23 T cell receptor beta chains originate from one sample sequenced in a study of blood T cells in healthy people across ages. For the second PCR, which ran for about 7 to 11 cycles, a sample-barcoded 5' primer and a J-beta primer mix were used. A single record per CDR3 protein comes from TCRdb applying MiXCR to the 5' RACE reads. Among around 280,000 distinct CDR3 sequences listed, less than 30% were seen once. Sequencing used blood. These receptors all stem from a woman in her 70s in good health.

V gene TRBV7-4 combines with J gene TRBJ2-7; D may be TRBD1 (6 bases). CDR1 is SGHVT, CDR2 SQSDAQ, per germline. The CDR3 totals 15 residues. Trimming took off 4 bases at V and 0 bases at J, with 13 bases between the two ends. This chain's CDR3 is CASSSYRESSYEQYF. The CDR3 DNA reads as TGTGCCAGCAGCTCATACAGGGAAAGCTCCTACGAGCAGTACTTC. The variable domain in full, with the rest retrieved from reference TRBV7-4 and TRBJ2-7, is GAGVSQSPRYKVAKRGRDVALRCDSISGHVTLYWYRQTLGQGSEVLTYSQSDAQRDKSGRPSGRFSAERPERSVSTLKIQRTEQGDSAVYLCASSSYRESSYEQYFGPGTRLTVT.

This chain connects TRBV10-3 to TRBJ2-5; D remains unclear. Per germline, CDR1 ENHRY and CDR2 SYGVKD. V was cut by 4 bases and J by 2 bases, with 8 bases left in between. The CDR3 has 13 residues. Here the CDR3 reads CAISGTEQETQYF. CDR3 coding DNA: TGTGCCATCAGTGGGACGGAACAAGAGACCCAGTACTTC.

This clonotype came up a few times. V usage is TRBV18 and J usage is TRBJ2-5, with no clear D. V was trimmed by 5 bases and J by 3 bases, leaving 10 bases between them. The germline V gene encodes CDR1 KGHSH and CDR2 LQKENI. The CDR3 loop spans 13 amino acids. In nucleotides, the CDR3 is TGTGCCAGCTCAACCAAAAGCGAAGAGACCCAGTACTTC. It yields the protein CASSTKSEETQYF.

There are a few counts of this clonotype. A junction end diverges from the germline sequence, so it may reflect a read error. The rearrangement joins TRBV10-1 to TRBJ2-5; the match to TRBD2 covers 7 bases. The CDR3 length is 17 residues. The germline CDR1 and CDR2 sequences are WNHNN and SYGVQD (reference sequence). CDR3 coding DNA: TGCGCCAGCAGTGATACGGTTACGGGAGGAACCCAAGAGACCCAGTGCTTC. It translates to CASSDTVTGGTQETQCF.

The table lists this clonotype with a few counts. The junction differs from germline at one of its ends, possibly a read error. The chain carries TRBV6-1 and TRBJ2-7; 7 bases match TRBD1. Germline V CDR1 and CDR2: MNHNS, SASEGT. The CDR3 loop spans 17 amino acids. The CDR3 is CAGRGKIGTDRPYEQYF. The CDR3 DNA reads as TGTGCCGGCAGAGGAAAGATTGGGACAGATCGTCCCTACGAGCAGTACTTC.

The chain links TRBV5-1 to TRBJ2-2; 7 bases fit TRBD1. The CDR3 extends over 15 amino acids. V was pared by 6 bases and J by 1 base, with 6 bases of the junction left unmatched. Looked up from germline, CDR1 is SGHRS and CDR2 is YFSETQ. CDR3 nucleotide sequence: TGCGCCAGCAACAATAGGGGGCAGAACACCGGGGAGCTGTTTTTT. It codes for CASNNRGQNTGELFF. The full variable domain, in which reference TRBV5-1 and TRBJ2-2 provide the parts outside the CDR3, is KAGVTQTPRYLIKTRGQQVTLSCSPISGHRSVSWYQQTPGQGLQFLFEYFSETQRNKGNFPGRFSGRQFSNSRSEMNVSTLELGDSALYLCASNNRGQNTGELFFGEGSRLTVL.

The sample holds many counts of this clonotype. J is TRBJ2-1 and V is TRBV20-1, with a tentative D call TRBD2 (6 bases). Trimming left V 3 bases short and J 5 bases short, with 11 bases between. Germline loops: CDR1 DFQATT, CDR2 SNEGSKA (reference sequence). The CDR3 is 13 residues long. The CDR3 loop is CSASGTPHNEQFF. The CDR3 nucleotides are TGCAGTGCTAGCGGGACTCCGCACAATGAGCAGTTCTTC.

This chain uses TRBV20-1 with TRBJ2-4; the match to TRBD2 covers 9 bases. The CDR3 has 17 residues. After removal of 0 bases from V and 3 bases from J, the junction contained 9 bases not matched to a gene. CDR1 and CDR2 from the germline V gene are DFQATT and SNEGSKA (reference sequence). The CDR3 loop reads CSARDQAGGPGKNIQYF. The CDR3 DNA reads TGCAGTGCTAGAGATCAGGCGGGAGGGCCCGGCAAAAACATTCAGTACTTC.

This chain joins TRBV15 and TRBJ1-6, with D unresolved. V lost 0 bases and J lost 6, with 9 bases in between. Germline V gene sequence: CDR1 LNHNV, CDR2 YYDKDF (reference sequence). This CDR3 comprises 15 residues. The CDR3 DNA sequence: TGTGCCACCAGCAGAGAAGGCAGCGGTAATTCACCCCTCCACTTT. This translates into CATSREGSGNSPLHF.

The V gene is TRBV5-6, the J gene TRBJ2-5; D is perhaps TRBD1 or TRBD2 (5 bases each). Deletions cut 1 base from V and 4 bases from J, with 8 bases between. This CDR3 is built from 13 residues. Per the germline V gene, CDR1 is SGHDT and CDR2 is YYEEEE. CDR3 DNA: TGTGCCAGCAGCTTGCGGGGCATAGAGACCCAGTACTTC. This gives the protein CASSLRGIETQYF.

A word on this clonotype: A read error may produce the germline difference seen at one junction end. The V and J genes are TRBV5-4 and TRBJ2-4, with unresolved D. This CDR3 is built from 14 residues. Germline V gives CDR1 SGHNT, CDR2 YYREEE (reference sequence). CDR3 loop: CASSLRGAENIQYF. The CDR3 coding sequence is TGTGCCAGCAGCTTGAGAGGAGCCGAAAACATTCAGTACTTC.

At least ten counts were recorded for this clonotype. The chain uses TRBV12-3 or TRBV12-4 and TRBJ1-4; D not certain. V lost 6 bases and J 5 bases, leaving 10 bases between the germline ends. The CDR3 has 13 residues. The CDR3 is CASSSRGNEKLFF. The CDR3 DNA reads TGTGCCAGCAGCTCCCGTGGGAATGAAAAACTGTTTTTT.

This clonotype has more than one count but fewer than ten. The chain combines TRBV28 with TRBJ2-5; no clear D gene. The CDR3 has 11 amino acids. Germline-derived CDR1 and CDR2 are MDHEN and SYDVKM. Between the trimmed V and J ends, which lost 8 bases and 11 bases, there was a span of 15 bases. The CDR3 sequence: CASGPAILQYF. The CDR3 DNA reads as TGTGCCAGCGGACCAGCAATCCTGCAGTACTTC.

To note about this clonotype: Mismatch with germline at one junction end may stem from a read error. The DNA for the CDR3 is TGTGCCAGCAGTTACTCGAAGGGGGGAACCTATGGCTTCACCTTC. Translated, it gives CASSYSKGGTYGFTF. The chain links TRBV6-5 to TRBJ1-2; the D gene is possibly TRBD1 (6 bases). The V gene's germline CDR1 is MNHEY and CDR2 SVGAGI. This CDR3 is built from 15 residues.

This clonotype has more than one count but fewer than ten. V is TRBV2 and J is TRBJ2-2, with D tentatively TRBD2 (5 bases). Per the germline V gene, CDR1 is SNHLY and CDR2 is FYNNEI. The germline V and J ends were trimmed by 3 bases and 4 bases, with 9 bases remaining between them. The CDR3 is 14 residues long. The CDR3 DNA follows: TGTGCCAGCAGTGAGAGGGCCGGCACCGGGGAGCTGTTTTTT. Translated, it gives CASSERAGTGELFF.

This chain's CDR3 is CASSGLQGRGADTQYF. Here the CDR3 DNA reads TGTGCCAGCAGCGGGCTCCAGGGGAGGGGCGCAGATACGCAGTATTTT. The gene calls are TRBV9 and TRBJ2-3, with a possible D match to TRBD2 (7 bases). CDR1 SGDLS and CDR2 YYNGEE come from the germline V gene. V shed 3 bases and J shed 4 bases, with 18 bases lying between them. The CDR3 sequence is 16 residues long.

The V gene is TRBV7-6, the J gene TRBJ2-2; no reliable D call. The CDR3 has 12 residues. In germline, CDR1 is SGHVS, CDR2 FNYEAQ. Trimming cost V 4 bases and J 8 bases, with 8 bases left between them. The CDR3 region has the DNA TGTGCCAGCAGCTCCGTCGCGGGGGAGCTGTTTTTT. It is translated as CASSSVAGELFF.

The V and J genes are TRBV10-2 and TRBJ2-3, with D perhaps TRBD2 (6 bases). The CDR3 length is 13 residues. Germline V lookup: CDR1 WSHSY, CDR2 SAAADI. Trimming cost V 8 bases and J 6 bases, with 15 bases left between them. CDR3 in DNA: TGCGCCAGCCTGGCGAGTGGAGGGGATACGCAGTATTTT. Residues: CASLASGGDTQYF.

In its sample, this clonotype was seen many times. The chain employs TRBV5-5 and TRBJ2-7; possibly TRBD1 for D (5 bases). Trimming stripped 4 bases from V and 4 bases from J, with 12 bases between. Germline loops: CDR1 SGHKS, CDR2 YYEKEE (reference sequence). This CDR3 comprises 13 residues. The CDR3 nucleotides read TGTGCCAGCAGCCCATTTGGGGCGTACGAGCAGTACTTC. Protein product: CASSPFGAYEQYF. Combining the CDR3 with reference TRBV5-5 and TRBJ2-7 gives the whole variable domain DAGVTQSPTHLIKTRGQQVTLRCSPISGHKSVSWYQQVLGQGPQFIFQYYEKEERGRGNFPDRFSARQFPNYSSELNVNALLLGDSALYLCASSPFGAYEQYFGPGTRLTVT.

This chain uses TRBV7-2 with TRBJ1-3; 7 bases align to TRBD1. After removal of 4 bases from V and 0 bases from J, the junction contained 9 bases not matched to a gene. CDR1 and CDR2 from the germline V gene are SGHTA and FQGNSA. CDR3 length: 17 amino acids. The DNA for the CDR3 is TGTGCCAGCAGCTCCGGACAGGTTGGGGCCTCTGGAAACACCATATATTTT. This gives the protein CASSSGQVGASGNTIYF.

V usage is TRBV2 and J usage is TRBJ2-5, with D tentatively TRBD2 (6 bases). CDR3 length equals 14 residues. The ends were cut back, 6 bases at V and 5 bases at J, with 16 bases in the middle. The germline gives CDR1 SNHLY, CDR2 FYNNEI. The CDR3 reads CASSENRDSETQYF. CDR3 sequence (DNA): TGTGCCAGCAGCGAAAACCGGGACTCGGAGACCCAGTACTTC. Variable domain in full (rest from reference TRBV2 and TRBJ2-5): EPEVTQTPSHQVTQMGQEVILRCVPISNHLYFYWYRQILGQKVEFLVSFYNNEISEKSEIFDDQFSVERPDGSNFTLKIRSTKLEDSAMYFCASSENRDSETQYFGPGTRLLVL.

The chain combines TRBV20-1 with TRBJ2-1; maybe TRBD2 (6 bases). The V and J ends lost 4 bases and 5 bases respectively, with 18 bases between them. The CDR3 totals 15 residues. Germline CDR1 DFQATT, CDR2 SNEGSKA (reference sequence). The CDR3 spells CSANRFSGLNNEQFF. The DNA for the CDR3 is TGCAGTGCTAATCGCTTTAGCGGATTAAACAATGAGCAGTTCTTC.

In its sample, this clonotype was seen many times. The genes are TRBV6-1 and TRBJ1-1; possibly TRBD1 for D (5 bases). The CDR3 is 14 residues long. V lost 4 bases and J 0 bases, leaving 9 bases between the germline ends. Germline V lookup: CDR1 MNHNS, CDR2 SASEGT. CDR3 amino acids: CASSGMTVNTEAFF. The CDR3 DNA is TGTGCCAGCAGTGGGATGACAGTGAACACTGAAGCTTTCTTT.